This T cell receptor (beta chain) was sequenced in a study of T-cell memory formation after mild COVID-19. Across the study: There were largely donor-specific TCR clusters. Study-level points and caveats: Mainly CM and EM harbored the contracting CD4+ clones; mainly EMRA harbored the CD8+ ones. Pre-infection memory already had some responding clones, implying cross-reactive memory joined.

TCRdb reprocessed the 5' RACE reads with MiXCR, giving one entry per CDR3 protein. The top ten hold approximately 20% of the sample, which has a few hundred thousand distinct CDR3 sequences, 8% to 9.5% seen once. The trim removed 3 bases at V and 3 bases at J, leaving 5 bases unmatched. The CDR3 covers 16 residues. Germline CDR1 reads SGHNT; CDR2 reads YYREEE (reference sequence). This clonotype appeared many times. Its antigen remains unknown. This receptor was obtained from a man between 18 and 29 years old who had mild COVID-19 (a few samples of this study predate the infection). Cell type and time point are not known. The chain uses TRBV5-4 and TRBJ2-3; the match to TRBD2 covers 12 bases. The material sequenced was PBMCs or a T cell subset sorted from them (not recorded which). The CDR3 DNA sequence: TGTGCCAGCAGCTCCCTGACTAGCGGGGGTACAGATACGCAGTATTTT. It is translated as CASSSLTSGGTDTQYF.